What follows are 25 T cell receptor beta chains derived from one specimen sequenced in a study of glioma-infiltrating T cells. Using RNA template, CDR3s of TCR alpha and beta were amplified with iRepertoire arm-PCR. MiXCR, applied by TCRdb to the multiplex PCR reads, yields one record per CDR3 protein. The sample holds 85,000 to 110,000 distinct CDR3 sequences, under 30% seen once. Material for sequencing was glioma tissue, nonneoplastic brain tissue, or PBMCs (not recorded which). The receptors were gathered from a human donor with low-grade glioma or glioblastoma, undergoing nonglioma brain surgery, or in good health (not recorded which).

The rearrangement links TRBV11-2 to TRBJ2-6, with D perhaps TRBD2 (5 bases). The CDR3 extends over 15 amino acids. Trimming took off 2 bases at V and 4 bases at J, with 9 bases between the two ends. Germline CDR1 reads SGHAT; CDR2 reads FQNNGV. CDR3 amino acids: CASSLSRAGANVLTF. CDR3 DNA: TGTGCCAGCAGCTTATCGCGGGCGGGGGCCAACGTCCTGACTTTC. The full variable domain, rest sourced from reference TRBV11-2 and TRBJ2-6, is EAGVAQSPRYKIIEKRQSVAFWCNPISGHATLYWYQQILGQGPKLLIQFQNNGVVDDSQLPKDRFSAERLKGVDSTLKIQPAKLEDSAVYLCASSLSRAGANVLTFGAGSRLTVL.

Details on this clonotype: This could be a read error, since a much larger clone is one nucleotide away. The chain combines TRBV2 with TRBJ1-5, with D perhaps TRBD1 (5 bases). Looked up from germline, CDR1 is SNHLY and CDR2 is FYNNEI. This CDR3 is 13 amino acids long. The germline V and J ends were trimmed by 7 bases and 2 bases, with 9 bases remaining between them. CDR3 DNA sequence: TGTGCCAGCATGAGGGACTGCAATCAGCCCCAGCATTTT. Encoded protein: CASMRDCNQPQHF.

The gene calls are TRBV18 and TRBJ1-2; TRBD1 might be the D (6 bases). Trimming stripped 6 bases from V and 9 bases from J, with 14 bases between. There are 12 residues in the CDR3. Germline assignment: CDR1 KGHSH and CDR2 LQKENI. The CDR3: CASSDGTTSYTF. CDR3 DNA sequence: TGTGCCAGCTCGGACGGGACAACTAGCTACACCTTC.

This clonotype was found a few times. The chain is built from TRBV10-3 and TRBJ1-2, with a weak D call TRBD1 (5 bases). Trimming removed 3 bases at V and 5 bases at J, with 19 bases between. The germline CDR1 and CDR2 sequences are ENHRY and SYGVKD. The CDR3 loop spans 16 amino acids. This chain's CDR3 is CAISDSGTQLSYGYTF. In DNA, the CDR3 is TGTGCCATCAGTGATAGCGGGACGCAGCTGTCTTATGGCTACACCTTC.

This clonotype has more than one count but fewer than ten. V usage is TRBV11-1 and J usage is TRBJ2-5; tentatively, D is TRBD1 (6 bases). Germline CDR1 reads SGHAT; CDR2 reads FQDESV (reference sequence). V was pared by 5 bases and J by 3 bases, with 10 bases between. The CDR3 has 13 residues. The CDR3 reads CASSPGQKETQYF. CDR3 DNA sequence: TGTGCCAGCAGCCCTGGACAGAAAGAGACCCAGTACTTC.

This clonotype was counted many times. V usage is TRBV20-1 and J usage is TRBJ2-5; D may match TRBD1 or TRBD2 (6 bases each). Trimming shortened V by 6 bases and J by 3 bases, and 17 bases separated the two germline ends. The CDR3 is 14 amino acids. The germline V gene encodes CDR1 DFQATT and CDR2 SNEGSKA (reference sequence). The CDR3: CSAVRRGAEETQYF. In nucleotides, the CDR3 is TGCAGTGCGGTCCGGAGGGGGGCTGAAGAGACCCAGTACTTC.

This clonotype was observed at least ten times. The chain links TRBV6-1 to TRBJ2-7; 9 bases are shared with TRBD1. V dropped 5 bases and J dropped 9; count of bases not matched to a gene: 8. Per germline, CDR1 MNHNS and CDR2 SASEGT. The CDR3 loop spans 13 amino acids. CDR3 bases: TGTGCCAGCAGTAACCCGGACAGGGGAGCGCAGTACTTC. Encoded protein: CASSNPDRGAQYF.

The rearrangement uses TRBV18 and TRBJ1-1; perhaps TRBD1 as D (5 bases). This CDR3 comprises 13 residues. Trimming shortened V by 3 bases and J by 6 bases, and 11 bases separated the two germline ends. Germline V CDR1 and CDR2: KGHSH, LQKENI. Written as DNA, the CDR3 is TGTGCCAGCTCACCCGCAGGGATCCCTGAAGCTTTCTTT. Translated, it gives CASSPAGIPEAFF. The full variable domain, in which reference TRBV18 and TRBJ1-1 provide the parts outside the CDR3, is NAGVMQNPRHLVRRRGQEARLRCSPMKGHSHVYWYRQLPEEGLKFMVYLQKENIIDESGMPKERFSAEFPKEGPSILRIQQVVRGDSAAYFCASSPAGIPEAFFGQGTRLTVV.

This clonotype was observed at least ten times. The chain has TRBV20-1 and TRBJ2-4; perhaps D is TRBD1 or TRBD2 (6 bases each). V was shortened by 0 bases and J by 7 bases, with 16 bases between the two germline ends. This CDR3 is built from 15 residues. Germline V gene lookup returns CDR1 DFQATT and CDR2 SNEGSKA (reference sequence). The CDR3, as DNA: TGCAGTGCTAGAGATATGGGGGGCGAGCGGAACATTCAGTACTTC. This sequence encodes CSARDMGGERNIQYF.

The CDR3 region is CASSRSSGYGYTF. The CDR3 nucleotides read TGTGCCAGTAGTAGGAGCTCTGGCTATGGCTACACCTTC. The rearrangement joins TRBV19 to TRBJ1-2; D unresolved. From germline, CDR1 is LNHDA and CDR2 SQIVND (reference sequence). The CDR3 has 13 residues. V lost 4 bases and J lost 4, with 10 bases in between. The variable domain in full, completed from reference TRBV19 and TRBJ1-2, reads DGGITQSPKYLFRKEGQNVTLSCEQNLNHDAMYWYRQDPGQGLRLIYYSQIVNDFQKGDIAEGYSVSREKKESFPLTVTSAQKNPTAFYLCASSRSSGYGYTFGSGTRLTVV.

This clonotype occurred many times. The chain recombines TRBV6-2 or TRBV6-3 with TRBJ2-7; D gene ambiguous. The germline CDR1 and CDR2 sequences are MNHEY and SVGEGT. V dropped 1 base and J dropped 3 bases, with 13 bases sitting between them. The CDR3 spans 15 residues. The CDR3 here is CASSYYASSLYEQYF. CDR3 coding DNA: TGTGCCAGCAGTTACTATGCCTCCTCCCTCTACGAGCAGTACTTC.

There are many counts of this clonotype. The chain uses TRBV6-1 and TRBJ2-7; 7 nucleotides agree with TRBD1. This CDR3 contains 15 residues. CDR1 and CDR2 (germline): MNHNS, SASEGT. J gave up 3 bases and V 5 bases, and 10 bases lay outside the gene matches. The CDR3 bases are TGTGCCAGCAGTTCCCCGGGACAGACGGTCTACGAGCAGTACTTC. This translates into CASSSPGQTVYEQYF.

This clonotype showed up just a few times. The rearrangement links TRBV3-1 to TRBJ2-5, with 9 nucleotides matching TRBD1. CDR3 length: 15 amino acids. V dropped 0 bases and J dropped 5; count of bases not matched to a gene: 4. Germline V gives CDR1 LGHDT, CDR2 YNNKEL (reference sequence). CDR3 DNA: TGTGCCAGCAGCCAAGAGTACAGGGGGCAGGAGACCCAGTACTTC. This gives the protein CASSQEYRGQETQYF.

This clonotype was counted ten times or more. V usage is TRBV18 and J usage is TRBJ1-1; tentative D call: TRBD1 (6 bases). V shed 6 bases and J shed 4 bases, with 12 bases lying between them. The CDR3 has 13 amino acids. CDR1 KGHSH and CDR2 LQKENI come from the germline V gene. The CDR3 here is CASSPTGITEAFF. The CDR3 DNA sequence: TGTGCCAGCTCTCCCACAGGGATCACTGAAGCTTTCTTT. Filled out from reference TRBV18 and TRBJ1-1, the complete variable domain reads NAGVMQNPRHLVRRRGQEARLRCSPMKGHSHVYWYRQLPEEGLKFMVYLQKENIIDESGMPKERFSAEFPKEGPSILRIQQVVRGDSAAYFCASSPTGITEAFFGQGTRLTVV.

As regards this clonotype: Germline is not matched at one junction end, which may reflect a read error. V and J are TRBV7-9 and TRBJ1-3, with D possibly being TRBD1 (5 bases). Germline CDR1 is SEHNR and CDR2 is FQNEAQ (reference sequence). The CDR3 contains 16 residues. CDR3 coding DNA: TGTGTCAGCAGCTTGGGGACGGCCGGGGTTGGAAACACCATATATTTT. Translated, it gives CVSSLGTAGVGNTIYF.

This clonotype was found many times. The rearrangement links TRBV29-1 to TRBJ1-4; D not resolved. This CDR3 comprises 12 residues. The V end lost 4 bases, the J end lost 5 bases, and 8 bases lay between the germline ends. Looked up from germline, CDR1 is SQVTM and CDR2 is ANQGSEA. The CDR3 bases are TGCAGCGTTGGGGAGGCAAATGAAAAACTGTTTTTT. Translation: CSVGEANEKLFF.

This clonotype was seen more than once but under ten times. The chain links TRBV12-3 or TRBV12-4 to TRBJ1-3; no reliable D call. V shed 6 bases and J shed 4 bases, with 19 bases lying between them. This CDR3 has 16 residues. CDR3 residues: CASRPGPAAAGNTIYF. CDR3 DNA: TGTGCCAGCAGGCCCGGGCCCGCCGCTGCCGGAAACACCATATATTTT.

This clonotype came up many times. The chain links TRBV10-1 to TRBJ1-1; D gene unclear. The CDR3 length is 14 residues. Germline CDR1 and CDR2: WNHNN and SYGVQD (reference sequence). Trimming took 4 bases from V and 7 from J, leaving 16 bases between them. CDR3 amino acids: CASSVRKSANEAFF. The CDR3 DNA follows: TGCGCCAGCAGTGTACGGAAAAGCGCTAATGAAGCTTTCTTT.

There are a few counts of this clonotype. The chain employs TRBV7-9 and TRBJ1-3, with TRBD1 as a possible D gene (5 bases). The germline CDR1 and CDR2 sequences are SEHNR and FQNEAQ (reference sequence). Between the trimmed V and J ends, which lost 4 bases and 0 bases, there was a span of 10 bases. The CDR3 covers 15 residues. The DNA of the CDR3 is TGTGCCAGCAGCTGGAGACAGAGCTCTGGAAACACCATATATTTT. It is translated as CASSWRQSSGNTIYF. The variable domain in full, with the rest retrieved from reference TRBV7-9 and TRBJ1-3, is DTGVSQNPRHKITKRGQNVTFRCDPISEHNRLYWYRQTLGQGPEFLTYFQNEAQLEKSRLLSDRFSAERPKGSFSTLEIQRTEQGDSAMYLCASSWRQSSGNTIYFGEGSWLTVV.

This clonotype was seen only a few times. The chain uses TRBV10-3 and TRBJ2-3; no clear D. Germline V gene data show CDR1 as ENHRY and CDR2 as SYGVKD. The CDR3 spans 14 residues. V was pared by 4 bases and J by 1 base, with 9 bases between. The CDR3 coding sequence is TGTGCCATCAGTGGACGTTGGGGCACAGATACGCAGTATTTT. This encodes CAISGRWGTDTQYF.

The chain employs TRBV27 and TRBJ2-1; TRBD1 matches at 11 bases. This CDR3 region has 15 residues. CDR1 is MNHEY, CDR2 SMNVEV, per germline (reference sequence). The CDR3 protein is CVSSSDRGRHNEQFF. The DNA for the CDR3 is TGTGTTAGCAGTTCGGACAGGGGGCGGCACAATGAGCAGTTCTTC.

This clonotype was detected a few times. The CDR3 bases are TGTGCCAGCAGTTACTCGAGTCACGCGGACGGCTACGAGCAGTACTTC. Translated: CASSYSSHADGYEQYF. This chain connects TRBV6-5 to TRBJ2-7, with D hard to call. V shed 0 bases and J shed 3 bases, with 15 bases lying between them. Germline V lookup: CDR1 MNHEY, CDR2 SVGAGI. The CDR3 sequence is 16 residues long.

This clonotype came up many times. The chain carries TRBV7-6 and TRBJ2-1; 11 positions match TRBD2. Losses at the gene ends were 3 bases for V and 7 bases for J; bases not matched to a gene: 5. Germline V gives CDR1 SGHVS, CDR2 FNYEAQ. The CDR3 consists of 15 residues. CDR3 protein: CASSLNSGGANEQFF. The CDR3 coding sequence is TGTGCCAGCAGCTTGAATAGCGGGGGGGCGAATGAGCAGTTCTTC.

The sample holds many counts of this clonotype. This sequence joins TRBV27 and TRBJ1-4; a possible D gene is TRBD1 (5 bases). The CDR3 extends over 14 amino acids. The V gene's germline CDR1 is MNHEY and CDR2 SMNVEV (reference sequence). The ends were cut back, 3 bases at V and 5 bases at J, with 10 bases in the middle. CDR3 DNA: TGTGCCAGCAGTTTGTTGAGGACAAATGAAAAACTGTTTTTT. The encoded protein is CASSLLRTNEKLFF.

This clonotype was seen at least ten times. V and J are TRBV6-1 and TRBJ2-1; TRBD1 is a possible D gene (6 bases). Trimming cost V 8 bases and J 3 bases, with 17 bases left between them. The CDR3 loop spans 15 amino acids. Germline CDR1 MNHNS, CDR2 SASEGT. This chain's CDR3 is CASLSTGRFYNEQFF. Written as DNA, the CDR3 is TGTGCCAGCCTTTCCACAGGGCGCTTCTACAATGAGCAGTTCTTC.